The TCR beta chain under discussion was sequenced for a study of cytomegalovirus exposure and HLA in healthy donors. Study in general: The 95 to 150 validation repertoires were produced on the same platform as the 720 or so repertoires of the first cohort. This was reported in a later analysis. Points from the study as a whole: In vitro, a few CMV-associated chains proved specific for CMV antigens. It was 164 TCR beta chains that were listed as cytomegalovirus-associated. Rarity marked most TCR sequences, yet some public TCRs occurred in many donors.

This clone was seen a single time. The antigen remains unidentified. The germline V gene has CDR1 SGDLS and CDR2 YYNGEE. V lost 4 bases and J lost 6; bases outside the gene matches: 8. The CDR3 has 15 residues. The data were produced by immunoSEQ multiplex PCR, yet TCRdb's version contains in-frame clones alone and is incomplete. The sample has about 240,000 clones, 70% to 90% seen once. The specimen was PBMCs. This receptor was taken from a woman aged 25 to 39 in good health and CMV-seropositive. V and J are TRBV9 and TRBJ2-7; TRBD2 matches 12 bases. The CDR3 sequence is CASSLRLAGVGEQYF. The CDR3 bases are TGTGCCAGCAGCCTCCGACTAGCGGGAGTGGGCGAGCAGTACTTC.